This T cell receptor (beta chain) was obtained from a study of T-cell reconstitution after alpha-beta-depleted transplantation in children. Many counts were recorded for this clonotype. Germline CDR1 and CDR2: DFQATT and SNEGSKA (reference sequence). The CDR3 length is 14 residues. V was shortened by 0 bases and J by 7 bases, with 16 bases between the two germline ends. TCRbeta library construction was performed incorporating unique molecular identifiers. MiXCR, applied by TCRdb to the PCR reads, yields one record per CDR3 protein. The top ten clones hold approximately 28% of a sample with approximately 430,000 distinct CDR3 sequences, about 16% of them seen once.

The TCR comes from a boy under two years old who had a stem cell transplant for Wiskott-Aldrich syndrome, so the T cells may come from the graft donor. Sequenced here: PBMCs, mostly from graft donor cells, sampled 360 days after TCRalphabeta/CD19-depleted stem cell transplant. The J gene is TRBJ2-7, the V gene TRBV20-1; weak D call: TRBD2 (5 bases). The CDR3 is CSARDPRVTREQYF. The CDR3 DNA is TGCAGTGCTAGAGATCCGAGGGTAACTAGAGAGCAGTACTTC.